These T cell receptor beta chains were read from a single sample in a study of blood T cell repertoires in COVID-19. Assay used: immunoSEQ multiplex PCR; TCRdb lists only in-frame clones, some missing. The profile shows roughly 70,000 clones, about 80% of them singletons. Sequenced input: peripheral blood. These TCRs come from a woman between 70 and 85 years old with acute or convalescent COVID-19. Both conserved end residues are part of each CDR3. Fields, in order: J gene, clone size, V gene, D gene, CDR3 protein, CDR3 DNA. A D gene is named only where the DNA matches it firmly. Only some rows state a clone size, as once, few, many or a class for expanded clones.

>TRBJ2-5|NA|TRBV29-1|NA
CSVEITKSTQYF
TGCAGCGTTGAAATTACAAAAAGTACCCAGTACTTC
>TRBJ1-2|NA|TRBV7-9|NA
CASSLDGTNYGYTF
TGTGCCAGCAGCTTAGATGGGACAAATTATGGCTACACCTTC
>TRBJ2-2|NA|TRBV21-1|NA
CAGRGPTGELFF
TGTGCCGGCAGGGGCCCCACCGGGGAGCTGTTTTTT
>TRBJ2-7|NA|TRBV30|NA
CAWRGAFYEQYF
TGTGCCTGGAGGGGGGCGTTTTACGAGCAGTACTTC
>TRBJ2-3|NA|TRBV7-9|NA
CASSSGLVRTDTQYF
TGTGCCAGCAGCTCGGGGTTGGTTAGGACAGATACGCAGTATTTT
>TRBJ2-3|NA|TRBV7-9|NA
CASSLNPVVASTDTQYF
TGTGCCAGCAGCTTAAACCCCGTAGTAGCGAGCACAGATACGCAGTATTTT
>TRBJ1-4|NA|TRBV5-1|TRBD1
CASSEDRGPSTNEKLFF
TGCGCCAGCAGCGAGGACAGGGGCCCCTCAACTAATGAAAAACTGTTTTTT
>TRBJ1-6|NA|TRBV15|NA
CATSSPDSNSPLHF
TGTGCCACCAGCAGCCCGGACAGTAATTCACCCCTCCACTTT
>TRBJ1-5|NA|TRBV27|NA
CASSLREFSNQPQHF
TGTGCCAGCAGTTTAAGGGAGTTTAGCAATCAGCCCCAGCATTTT
>TRBJ1-6|NA|TRBV19|TRBD1
CASSMTGVGSPLHF
TGTGCCAGTAGTATGACAGGGGTGGGGTCACCCCTCCACTTT
>TRBJ1-1|NA|TRBV29-1|TRBD1
CSVAAGTDEAFF
TGCAGCGTAGCTGCCGGGACAGATGAAGCTTTCTTT
>TRBJ2-3|NA|TRBV5-1|TRBD1
CASSQTGAGPDTQYF
TGCGCCAGCAGTCAGACAGGGGCAGGCCCAGATACGCAGTATTTT
>TRBJ2-7|once|TRBV21-1|NA
CASSQRDRLWCEQYF
TGTGCCAGCAGCCAGAGGGACAGGCTATGGTGCGAGCAGTACTTC
>TRBJ2-5|NA|TRBV7-2|NA
CASSSYQETQYF
TGTGCCAGCAGCTCCTATCAAGAGACCCAGTACTTC
>TRBJ1-2|NA|TRBV6-6|TRBD1
CASSIGTVGNYGYTF
TGTGCCAGCAGTATTGGGACAGTTGGGAACTATGGCTACACCTTC
>TRBJ2-7|NA|TRBV5-6|NA
CASSLKTGSGYEQYF
TGTGCCAGCAGCTTGAAGACGGGGAGCGGGTACGAGCAGTACTTC
>TRBJ2-7|NA|TRBV7-2|TRBD2
CASSDLAGGPHEQYF
TGTGCCAGCAGCGATTTAGCGGGGGGGCCCCACGAGCAGTACTTC
>TRBJ2-7|NA|TRBV6-5|NA
CASTNNAGSYEQYF
TGTGCCAGCACCAATAATGCGGGGTCCTACGAGCAGTACTTC
>TRBJ2-1|NA|TRBV5-8|NA
CASWPQEQFF
TGTGCCAGTTGGCCCCAGGAGCAGTTCTTC
>TRBJ2-1|NA|TRBV30|NA
CAWSPGRNEQFF
TGTGCCTGGAGTCCAGGGCGGAATGAGCAGTTCTTC
>TRBJ1-4|NA|TRBV14|NA
CASSQDRGKVEKLFF
TGTGCCAGCAGCCAAGATCGGGGAAAGGTCGAAAAACTGTTTTTT
>TRBJ1-1|few|TRBV2|NA
CASSEYGAARLLNTEAFF
TGTGCCAGCAGTGAATATGGGGCAGCCCGACTTTTGAACACTGAAGCTTTCTTT
>TRBJ1-5|NA|TRBV6-6|NA
CASSYWGDNQPQHF
TGTGCCAGCAGTTATTGGGGGGACAATCAGCCCCAGCATTTT
>TRBJ1-5|once|TRBV2|NA
CASSDSGAVDQPQHF
TGTGCCAGCAGCGATAGTGGGGCCGTGGATCAGCCCCAGCATTTT
>TRBJ2-7|NA|TRBV27|TRBD1
CASRTGSYEQYF
TGTGCCTCCCGGACAGGCTCCTACGAGCAGTACTTC
>TRBJ1-3|NA|TRBV29-1|NA
CSVASGAGNTIYF
TGCAGCGTTGCTTCGGGGGCTGGAAACACCATATATTTT
>TRBJ2-7|NA|TRBV27|NA
CASSFPGHMLSYEQYF
TGTGCCAGCAGTTTCCCCGGACACATGCTTTCCTACGAGCAGTACTTC
>TRBJ1-1|few|TRBV10-3|NA
CAISGGPTGDFF
TGTGCCATCAGTGGAGGGCCTACGGGGGATTTCTTT
>TRBJ1-5|NA|TRBV6-5|NA
CASSYSREGNQPQHF
TGTGCCAGCAGTTACTCCAGGGAAGGTAATCAGCCCCAGCATTTT
>TRBJ2-7|NA|TRBV9|TRBD2
CASSVAAGRGSYEQYF
TGTGCCAGCAGCGTAGCCGCAGGGAGGGGAAGCTACGAGCAGTACTTC
>TRBJ1-1|NA|TRBV7-7|NA
CASSLGPGLRDTEAFF
TGTGCCAGCAGCTTAGGACCAGGGTTGAGAGACACTGAAGCTTTCTTT
>TRBJ1-1|NA|TRBV6-2/TRBV6-3|TRBD1
CASSYNRGGPNTEAFF
TGTGCCAGCAGTTACAACAGGGGCGGCCCAAACACTGAAGCTTTCTTT
>TRBJ2-6|NA|TRBV3-1/TRBV3-2|TRBD2
CASSEGLAGVGANVLTF
TGTGCCAGCAGCGAGGGGCTAGCGGGGGTTGGGGCCAACGTCCTGACTTTC
>TRBJ1-1|NA|TRBV6-2/TRBV6-3|NA
CASSPTGPEAFF
TGTGCCAGCAGTCCCACAGGTCCTGAAGCTTTCTTT
>TRBJ1-3|NA|TRBV15|NA
CATSRGWRSSGNTIYF
TGTGCCACCAGCAGAGGATGGAGGAGCTCTGGAAACACCATATATTTT
>TRBJ1-1|NA|TRBV7-6|NA
CASSSSQTGDTEAFF
TGTGCCAGCAGCTCATCGCAAACCGGGGATACTGAAGCTTTCTTT
>TRBJ2-7|few|TRBV7-8|NA
CASSLAEGHYEQYF
TGTGCCAGCAGCTTAGCGGAAGGACACTACGAGCAGTACTTC
>TRBJ1-3|NA|TRBV7-8|TRBD1
CASSPDAGGSIYF
TGTGCCAGCAGCCCCGACGCAGGGGGGAGCATATATTTT
>TRBJ2-1|NA|TRBV19|TRBD1
CASTNNLGTVYNEQFF
TGTGCCAGTACCAATAACTTGGGGACAGTATACAATGAGCAGTTCTTC
>TRBJ1-1|few|TRBV9|NA
CASSPRPGWVEAFF
TGTGCCAGCAGCCCAAGACCGGGTTGGGTTGAAGCTTTCTTT
>TRBJ2-7|NA|TRBV3-1/TRBV3-2|TRBD1
CASSQTGQGVHEQYF
TGTGCCAGCAGCCAAACGGGACAGGGTGTGCACGAGCAGTACTTC
>TRBJ1-6|NA|TRBV7-2|NA
CASSHNRDSPLHF
TGTGCCAGCAGTCATAACAGGGATTCACCCCTCCACTTT
>TRBJ1-1|NA|TRBV4-1|NA
CASSQDLAGAQDTEAFF
TGCGCCAGCAGCCAAGATCTGGCGGGGGCTCAGGACACTGAAGCTTTCTTT
>TRBJ1-2|NA|TRBV5-4|TRBD1
CASSSTGLNYGYTF
TGTGCCAGCAGCTCGACAGGGTTAAACTATGGCTACACCTTC
>TRBJ2-7|few|TRBV14|NA
CASSQEGQGQAYEQYF
TGTGCCAGCAGCCAAGAGGGGCAGGGTCAGGCCTACGAGCAGTACTTC
>TRBJ1-1|once|TRBV19|NA
CASCEGWNTEAFF
TGTGCCAGTTGCGAGGGATGGAACACTGAAGCTTTCTTT